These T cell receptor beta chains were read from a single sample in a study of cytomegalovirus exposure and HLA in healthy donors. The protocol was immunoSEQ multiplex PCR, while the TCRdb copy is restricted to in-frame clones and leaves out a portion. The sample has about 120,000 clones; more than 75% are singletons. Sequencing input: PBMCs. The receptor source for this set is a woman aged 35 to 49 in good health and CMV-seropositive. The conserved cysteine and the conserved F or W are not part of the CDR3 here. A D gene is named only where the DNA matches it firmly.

SVQGSSYNEQF	TRBV29-1	TRBJ2-1	NA
ATTGGGNQPQH	TRBV6-1	TRBJ1-5	NA
ASSEQGLDKETQY	TRBV2	TRBJ2-5	NA
ASSLAGTGITGELF	TRBV5-1	TRBJ2-2	TRBD1
ASSVLAGGYYEQY	TRBV9	TRBJ2-7	TRBD2
ASSSFTGLGTEAF	TRBV5-4	TRBJ1-1	NA
ASSSGQSLYEQY	TRBV7-2	TRBJ2-7	TRBD1
ASSEAGSGYT	TRBV2	TRBJ1-2	NA
ASSGPPGQETQY	TRBV25-1	TRBJ2-5	NA
ASQGVQSNQPQH	TRBV6-6	TRBJ1-5	TRBD1
SASRGYEQY	TRBV20-1	TRBJ2-7	NA
AWSVAGTGSYEQY	TRBV30	TRBJ2-7	TRBD1
ASRDRGEEKLF	TRBV6-1	TRBJ1-4	TRBD1
ASSVDGTSGAKQF	TRBV18	TRBJ2-1	TRBD2
ASSKTTGGETQY	TRBV27	TRBJ2-5	TRBD1
ASSLGQGNT	TRBV7-2	TRBJ1-2	TRBD1
ASSLMTGANTGELF	TRBV7-7	TRBJ2-2	NA
SVEQGGETRY	TRBV29-1	TRBJ2-5	NA
ASSLGTVQETQY	TRBV5-1	TRBJ2-5	TRBD1
ASSEMSYEQF	TRBV2	TRBJ2-1	NA
ASSLDPGVAYEQY	TRBV5-1	TRBJ2-7	NA
ASSLFPGVAALGKNIQY	TRBV5-1	TRBJ2-4	NA
ASSPVIGTSGVHDQY	TRBV18	TRBJ2-5	TRBD2
SEGGDGSEAF	TRBV29-1	TRBJ1-1	TRBD1
ASSLDRGSTEAF	TRBV18	TRBJ1-1	TRBD1